This T cell receptor (beta chain) came from a study of vaccination and CD4 T cells after COVID-19 (dated by TCRdb to about 2022). Concerning the study at large: Convalescent patients had a positive SARS-CoV-2 result on nasal swab PCR, and of these patients, some 10 had mild disease and one had severe disease. In the convalescent cohort there were six males and four females, among whom were two Hispanic individuals, seven Caucasians, two Asians and one multiracial person. Each participant got two doses of either the Pfizer-BioNTech BNT162b2 vaccine (n=8) or the Moderna mRNA-1273 vaccine (n=2). Post-COVID blood samples from convalescent patients were collected a median of roughly 100 days after diagnosis, with a range of 35 to 161 days. Post-vaccine blood samples were taken a median of approximately 76 days after the second vaccine dose, with a range of roughly 14 to 250 days. Overlapping spike peptide pools from SARS-CoV-2 and from the common cold coronaviruses HCoV-NL63, HCoV-OC43 and HCoV-229E were used as culture stimuli. Control cultures received a CEFX viral epitope pool as the positive control, an HIV-1 Nef peptide pool as the negative control, or no peptide. In roughly nine COVID-19 convalescent patients and a few infection-naive healthy vaccine recipients, the spike-specific CD4+ TCR repertoire before mRNA vaccination was compared with the repertoire after mRNA vaccination. Study-level results and caveats: Among convalescent patients, a median roughly 90% of the SARS-CoV-2-reactive clones seen after vaccination appeared only after vaccination, which suggests priming specific to the vaccine. The median count of SARS-CoV-2-reactive clonotypes went up from 21 after infection to 38 after vaccination, although the change was not significant. Of the vaccine-specific clones in convalescent patients, 304 of 307, or nearly all, reacted only to SARS-CoV-2 spike and did not cross-react with common cold coronaviruses. The number of convalescent patients in the study was relatively small, and the study did not examine early timepoints following natural infection.

The method behind the library was PCR. DNA from cultured CD4+ T cells was subjected to TCR sequencing with the Oncomine TCR Beta short-read assay at the Johns Hopkins FTIC core. The QIAamp micro DNA kit was used to extract genomic DNA from the cultured CD4+ T cells. The Oncomine TCR Beta libraries from cultured CD4+ T cells were pooled using unique dual indexes and then sequenced on an Illumina iSeq 100. Per the authors' processing: Non-productive sequences were removed, and CDR3s that did not start with C, did not end with F or W, or were shorter than 7 amino acids were discarded. The MANAFEST web application was used to identify antigen-specific clonotypes by comparing peptide-stimulated wells against reference wells and other culture wells. To be called positive, a clone needed an FDR below 0.05, an odds ratio above 5, and a productive frequency above 0.1% in at least two of three replicate wells. Clonotypes that were significantly expanded in both SARS-CoV-2 spike wells and at least one common cold coronavirus spike condition were defined as cross-reactive. Using R version 3.6.1, CDR3 homology was evaluated through Levenshtein distances (stringdist) along with unrooted phylogenetic trees (ape). TCRdb ran its own pipeline on the public reads, namely fastp trimming at Q25 and MiXCR clone calling, and kept in-frame beta chains. Rows merge per CDR3 protein into single entries with the most common DNA and genes. These V and J calls derive from TCRdb rather than the authors' analysis. The table for this sample lists approximately 19,000 distinct CDR3 sequences; roughly 45% of them were counted only once. The leading ten clones occupy around 13% of the sample.

This clonotype was counted only a few times. This receptor's antigen is unknown. Base qualities are not at hand, and no much larger clone is one base apart. In the paper's terms, the treatment or condition label means: roughly nine-day PBMC culture with coronavirus spike peptide pools or control peptides (ViraFEST assay). The study used the ViraFEST assay, which expanded antigen-specific T cells with peptide pools and then identified expanded clonotypes by TCR sequencing. The convalescent patients' positive SARS-CoV-2 PCR tests fell between March and December 2020, which was before the Alpha, Beta and Delta variants emerged in the United States. Each well held two million PBMCs cultured with 10 ug/ml peptide pools in IMDM containing roughly 5% human AB serum and roughly 10 IU/ml IL-2. Half of the culture medium was replaced with fresh IL-2-containing medium on days 3 and 7. CD4+ T cells were isolated after roughly eleven days of culture through negative selection using the EasySep CD4+ T cell isolation kit. PBMCs were separated from whole blood using Ficoll-Paque Plus gradient centrifugation and then either used fresh or cryopreserved at -140C. Culture conditions were generally each tested in triplicate wells.

The CDR3 sequence holds 11 residues, the cysteine and phenylalanine included. The read is trimmed to its CDR3 DNA, 33 bases read in frame from base 1. The germline V gene encodes CDR1 SNHLY and CDR2 FYNNEI. V was cut back by 4 bases and J by 3 bases, leaving a gap of 3 bases between them. The sequence is built from TRBV2 and TRBJ1-1, with the identity of the D gene unclear. The material sequenced was CD4+ T cells from blood, cultured in vitro. The receptor was derived from a human donor who had recovered from COVID-19. The DNA sequence reads TGTGCCAGCAGTGCTTACACTGAAGCTTTCTTT. Translated, this gives CASSAYTEAFF. The CDR3, completed at both ends by the reference TRBV2 and TRBJ1-1 genes, gives the full variable domain EPEVTQTPSHQVTQMGQEVILRCVPISNHLYFYWYRQILGQKVEFLVSFYNNEISEKSEIFDDQFSVERPDGSNFTLKIRSTKLEDSAMYFCASSAYTEAFFGQGTRLTVV.